This TCR beta chain was identified in a study of T cell responses to AZD1222 COVID-19 vaccine (dated by TCRdb to 2020 to 2022). For the study in its entirety: TCR sequencing covered more than 230 trial participants: nearly 210 given two doses of AZD1222 and approximately 25 given two doses of MenACWY control vaccine. Trial participants were enrolled by age into subgroups of 18-55, 56-69 and 70-plus years, and around 150, 28 and 57 TCR-sequenced participants, respectively, were included in these subgroups.

A word on this clone: Its specific antigen is unknown. No base-level quality is on record; no much larger clone is a single base apart.

Paper-wide results and their limitations: The 56-69-year group was small, and its depth increase did not reach significance, likely because of low power. Participants were mostly white British and included more females than males, and it was suggested by the authors that clonal diversity may have been underestimated. After two AZD1222 doses, spike-specific TCR breadth and depth were significantly higher than at day 0 and than in MenACWY recipients. The vaccine-associated CD4 TCRs covered the entire spike protein, and the dominant responses fell in regions 160-218 and 743-854. Reportedly, close to half of the unique spike-specific TCRs recognized epitopes lying outside the regions that are mutated in the B.1.351 and B.1.1.7 variants. Because no day 14 peak-response samples were available, the repertoires could be characterized only after the peak T cell response. Conclusions about previously exposed vaccinees are limited because only a handful of AZD1222 recipients were SARS-CoV-2 seropositive at baseline.

CDR1 and CDR2 were assigned from the germline V gene as SGHVS and FNYEAQ. The CDR3 goes from the cysteine to the phenylalanine over 15 residues. The read is trimmed to its CDR3 DNA, 45 bases read in frame from base 1. V is pruned by 1 base and J by 2 bases, leaving 4 bases of the junction without a gene match. The CDR3 regions of human TCRbeta chains were analyzed by immunosequencing. The source study handled its data this way. Repertoire TCRs were matched against a reference library of SARS-CoV-2-specific TCRs generated with the MIRA antigen-specificity platform. Breadth meant the fraction of unique TCRs that were SARS-CoV-2-associated, whereas depth meant the fraction of total T cells that were SARS-CoV-2-associated. Each spike-specific TCR was assigned to its reactive spike region and to a CD4 or CD8 class using the MIRA data. Log10-transformed breadth and depth values were compared by one-way ANOVA with Sidak's multiple comparisons tests. TCRdb took over this immuneACCESS table, retaining in-frame rearrangements with V and J assigned. Such tables are incomplete; in checked studies, under half of the missing clones stem from an unresolved V gene, and the remainder is unexplained. The DNA gave D and trimming, while V, J and clone size come from that table. Recorded for this sample are 120,000 to 150,000 clones; 91% of them occurred a single time. Around 3.8% of the sample comes from the top ten.

The time point tag for this specimen amounts to: about 28 days (+/-7) after the second vaccine dose. AZD1222 recipients with second doses at about 4 weeks or about 12 weeks were pooled, because spike-specific TCR depth and breadth did not differ between schedules. Vaccinee samples came from UK trials COV001 and COV002, including a single-blind randomized controlled phase 2/3 trial of AZD1222 (ChAdOx1 nCoV-19) in healthy adults. For TCRbeta chain sequencing, PBMC samples were collected from trial participants at day 0 and at day 28 after the second dose. The sequence derives from an adult who received the AZD1222 COVID-19 vaccine. The chain is assembled from TRBV7-6 and TRBJ1-2, and 7 junction bases match TRBD1. The sample was peripheral blood, taken 28 days after the second AZD1222 dose. The DNA sequence is given as TGTGCCAGCAGCTTAGGGGACAGTTCCAACTATGGCTACACCTTC. This is translated as CASSLGDSSNYGYTF.